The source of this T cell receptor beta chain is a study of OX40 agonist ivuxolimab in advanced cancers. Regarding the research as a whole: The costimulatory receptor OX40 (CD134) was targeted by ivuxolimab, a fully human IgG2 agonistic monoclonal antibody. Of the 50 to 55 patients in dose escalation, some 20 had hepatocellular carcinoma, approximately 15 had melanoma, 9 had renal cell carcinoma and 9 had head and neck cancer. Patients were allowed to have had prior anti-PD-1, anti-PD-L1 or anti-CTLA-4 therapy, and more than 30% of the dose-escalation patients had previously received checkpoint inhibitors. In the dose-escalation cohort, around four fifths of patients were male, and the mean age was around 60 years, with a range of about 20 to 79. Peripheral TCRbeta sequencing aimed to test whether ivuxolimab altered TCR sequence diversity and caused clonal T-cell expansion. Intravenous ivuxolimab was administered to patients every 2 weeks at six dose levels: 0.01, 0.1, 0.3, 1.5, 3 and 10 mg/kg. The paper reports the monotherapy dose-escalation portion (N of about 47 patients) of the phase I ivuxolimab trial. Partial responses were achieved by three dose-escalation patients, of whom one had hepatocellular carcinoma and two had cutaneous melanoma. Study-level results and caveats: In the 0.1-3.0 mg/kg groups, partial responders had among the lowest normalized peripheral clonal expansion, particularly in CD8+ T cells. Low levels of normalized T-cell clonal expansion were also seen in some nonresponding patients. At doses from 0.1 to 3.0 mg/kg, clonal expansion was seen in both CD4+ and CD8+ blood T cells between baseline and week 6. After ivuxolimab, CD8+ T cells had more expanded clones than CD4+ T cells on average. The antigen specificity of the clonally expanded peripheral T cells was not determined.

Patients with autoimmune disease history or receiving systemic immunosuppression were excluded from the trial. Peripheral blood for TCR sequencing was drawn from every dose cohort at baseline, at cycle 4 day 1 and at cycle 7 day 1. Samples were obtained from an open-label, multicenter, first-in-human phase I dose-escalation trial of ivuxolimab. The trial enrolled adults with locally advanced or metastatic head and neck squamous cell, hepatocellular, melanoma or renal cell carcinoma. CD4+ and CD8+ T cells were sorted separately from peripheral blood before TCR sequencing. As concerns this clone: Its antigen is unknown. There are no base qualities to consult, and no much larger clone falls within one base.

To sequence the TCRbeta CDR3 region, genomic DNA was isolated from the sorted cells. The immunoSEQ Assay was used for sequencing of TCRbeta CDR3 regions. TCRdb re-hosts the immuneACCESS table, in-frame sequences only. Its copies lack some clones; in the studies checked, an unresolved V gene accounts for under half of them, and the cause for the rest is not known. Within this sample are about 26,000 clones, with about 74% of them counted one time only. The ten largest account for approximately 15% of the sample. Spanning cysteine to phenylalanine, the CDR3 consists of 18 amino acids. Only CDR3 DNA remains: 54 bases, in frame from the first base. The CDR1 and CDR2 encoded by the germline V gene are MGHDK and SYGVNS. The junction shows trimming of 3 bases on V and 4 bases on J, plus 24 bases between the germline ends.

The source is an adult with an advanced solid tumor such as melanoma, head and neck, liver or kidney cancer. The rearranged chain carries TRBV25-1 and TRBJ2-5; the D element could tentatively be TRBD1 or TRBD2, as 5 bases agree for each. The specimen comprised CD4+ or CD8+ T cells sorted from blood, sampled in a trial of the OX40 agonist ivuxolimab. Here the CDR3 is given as CASSEGRGTTPPAETQYF. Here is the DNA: TGTGCCAGCAGTGAGGGACGGGGTACGACTCCTCCGGCAGAGACCCAGTACTTC.